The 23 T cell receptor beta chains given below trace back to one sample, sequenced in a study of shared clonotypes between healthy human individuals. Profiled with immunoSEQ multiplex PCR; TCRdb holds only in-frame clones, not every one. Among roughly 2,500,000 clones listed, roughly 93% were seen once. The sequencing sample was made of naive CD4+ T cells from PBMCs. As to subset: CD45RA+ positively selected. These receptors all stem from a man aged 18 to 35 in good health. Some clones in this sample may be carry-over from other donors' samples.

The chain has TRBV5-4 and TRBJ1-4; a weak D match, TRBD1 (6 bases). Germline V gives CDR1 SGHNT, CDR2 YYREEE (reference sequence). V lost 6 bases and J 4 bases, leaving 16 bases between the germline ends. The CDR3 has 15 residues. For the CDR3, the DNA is TGTGCCAGCACCACTAAAGCAGGGGATAATGAAAAACTGTTTTTT. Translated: CASTTKAGDNEKLFF.

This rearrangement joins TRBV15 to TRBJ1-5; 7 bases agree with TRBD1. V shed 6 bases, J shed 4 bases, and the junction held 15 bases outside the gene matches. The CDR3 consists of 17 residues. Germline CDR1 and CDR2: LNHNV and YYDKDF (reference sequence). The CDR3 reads CATRKEGARERNQPQHF. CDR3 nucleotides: TGTGCCACCAGGAAAGAGGGGGCGCGAGAGAGAAATCAGCCCCAGCATTTT.

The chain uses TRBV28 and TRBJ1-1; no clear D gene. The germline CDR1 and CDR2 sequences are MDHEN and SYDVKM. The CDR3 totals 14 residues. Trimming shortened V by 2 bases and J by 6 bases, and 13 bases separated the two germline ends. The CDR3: CASSLRMKRAEAFF. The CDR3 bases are TGTGCCAGCAGTTTACGGATGAAGAGGGCTGAAGCTTTCTTT.

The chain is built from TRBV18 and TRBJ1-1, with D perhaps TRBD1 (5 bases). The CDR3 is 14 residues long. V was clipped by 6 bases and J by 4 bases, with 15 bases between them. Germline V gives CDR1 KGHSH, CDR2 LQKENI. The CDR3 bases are TGTGCCAGCTCGCAAGCTCAGGGCGGCACTGAAGCTTTCTTT. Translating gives CASSQAQGGTEAFF.

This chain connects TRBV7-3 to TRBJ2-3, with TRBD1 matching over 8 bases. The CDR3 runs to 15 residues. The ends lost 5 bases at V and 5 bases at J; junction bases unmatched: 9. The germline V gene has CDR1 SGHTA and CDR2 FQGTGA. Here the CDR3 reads CASSPGGQGIDTQYF. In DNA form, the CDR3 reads TGTGCCAGCAGCCCTGGAGGACAGGGAATAGATACGCAGTATTTT.

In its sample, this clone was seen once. The CDR3 DNA reads as TGCGCCAGCAGCGCGACAGGGGAAGGGAATCAGCCCCAGCATTTT. This encodes CASSATGEGNQPQHF. This rearrangement joins TRBV5-1 to TRBJ1-5; 8 bases are shared with TRBD1. The CDR3 sequence is 15 residues long. V shed 4 bases, J shed 4 bases, and the junction held 7 bases outside the gene matches. The germline V gene encodes CDR1 SGHRS and CDR2 YFSETQ.

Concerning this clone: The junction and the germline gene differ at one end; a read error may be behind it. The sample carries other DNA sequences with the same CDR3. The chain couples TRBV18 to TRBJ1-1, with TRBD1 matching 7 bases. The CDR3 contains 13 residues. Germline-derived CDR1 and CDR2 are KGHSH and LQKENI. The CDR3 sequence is CASSGQANTEAFF. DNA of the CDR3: TGCGCCAGTTCCGGACAGGCGAACACTGAAGCTTTCTTT.

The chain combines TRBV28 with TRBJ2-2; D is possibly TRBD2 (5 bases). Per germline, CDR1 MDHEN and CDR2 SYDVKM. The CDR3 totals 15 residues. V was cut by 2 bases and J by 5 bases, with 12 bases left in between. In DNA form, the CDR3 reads TGTGCCAGCAGTTTAGGGAGAGAAGGAACCGGGGAGCTGTTTTTT. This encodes CASSLGREGTGELFF.

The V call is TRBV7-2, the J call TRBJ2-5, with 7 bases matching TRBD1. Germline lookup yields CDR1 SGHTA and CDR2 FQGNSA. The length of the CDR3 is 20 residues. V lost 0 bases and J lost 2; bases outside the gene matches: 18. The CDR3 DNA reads TGTGCCAGCAGCTTAGCCCCGACAGGGCCTCGACTGAGGGGGCAAGAGACCCAGTACTTC. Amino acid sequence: CASSLAPTGPRLRGQETQYF.

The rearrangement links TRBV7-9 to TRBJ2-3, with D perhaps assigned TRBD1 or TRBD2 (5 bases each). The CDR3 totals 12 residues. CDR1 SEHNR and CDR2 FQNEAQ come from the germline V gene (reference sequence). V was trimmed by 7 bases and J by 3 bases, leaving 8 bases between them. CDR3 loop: CASTRETDTQYF. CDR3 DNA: TGTGCCAGCACCAGGGAGACAGATACGCAGTATTTT. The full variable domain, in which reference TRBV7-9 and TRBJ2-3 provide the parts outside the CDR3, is DTGVSQNPRHKITKRGQNVTFRCDPISEHNRLYWYRQTLGQGPEFLTYFQNEAQLEKSRLLSDRFSAERPKGSFSTLEIQRTEQGDSAMYLCASTRETDTQYFGPGTRLTVL.

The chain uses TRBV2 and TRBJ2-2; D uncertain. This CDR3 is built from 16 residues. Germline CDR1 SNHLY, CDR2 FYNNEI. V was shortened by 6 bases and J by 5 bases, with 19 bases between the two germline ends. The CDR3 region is CASSSQAKVPTGELFF. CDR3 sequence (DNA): TGTGCCAGCAGCAGCCAGGCTAAGGTCCCAACCGGGGAGCTGTTTTTT.

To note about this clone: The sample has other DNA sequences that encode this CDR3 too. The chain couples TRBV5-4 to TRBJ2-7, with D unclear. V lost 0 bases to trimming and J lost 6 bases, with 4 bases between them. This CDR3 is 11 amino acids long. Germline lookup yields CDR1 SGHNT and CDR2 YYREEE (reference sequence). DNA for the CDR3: TGTGCCAGCAGCTTGGGGGGCGAGCAGTACTTC. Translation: CASSLGGEQYF.

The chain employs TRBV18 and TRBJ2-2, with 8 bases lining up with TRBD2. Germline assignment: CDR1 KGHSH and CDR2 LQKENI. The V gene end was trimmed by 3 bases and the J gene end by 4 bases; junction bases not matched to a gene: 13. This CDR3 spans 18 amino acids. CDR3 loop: CASSPLLAGWMGTGELFF. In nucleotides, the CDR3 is TGTGCCAGCTCACCGCTTCTAGCGGGTTGGATGGGCACCGGGGAGCTGTTTTTT.

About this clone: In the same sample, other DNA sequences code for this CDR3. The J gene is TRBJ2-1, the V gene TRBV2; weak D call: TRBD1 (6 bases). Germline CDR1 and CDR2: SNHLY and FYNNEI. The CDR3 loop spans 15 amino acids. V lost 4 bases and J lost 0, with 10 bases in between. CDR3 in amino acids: CASSVQGVSYNEQFF. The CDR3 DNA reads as TGTGCCAGCAGTGTACAGGGCGTCTCCTACAATGAGCAGTTCTTC. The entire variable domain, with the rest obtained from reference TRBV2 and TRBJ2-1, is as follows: EPEVTQTPSHQVTQMGQEVILRCVPISNHLYFYWYRQILGQKVEFLVSFYNNEISEKSEIFDDQFSVERPDGSNFTLKIRSTKLEDSAMYFCASSVQGVSYNEQFFGPGTRLTVL.

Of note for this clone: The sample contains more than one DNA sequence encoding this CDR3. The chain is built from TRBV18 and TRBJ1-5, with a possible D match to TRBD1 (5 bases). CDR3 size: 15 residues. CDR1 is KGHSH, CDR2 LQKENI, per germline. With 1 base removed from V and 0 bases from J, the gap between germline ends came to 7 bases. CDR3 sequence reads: CASSPLQGSNQPQHF. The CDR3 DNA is TGTGCCAGCTCACCACTTCAGGGTAGCAATCAGCCCCAGCATTTT.

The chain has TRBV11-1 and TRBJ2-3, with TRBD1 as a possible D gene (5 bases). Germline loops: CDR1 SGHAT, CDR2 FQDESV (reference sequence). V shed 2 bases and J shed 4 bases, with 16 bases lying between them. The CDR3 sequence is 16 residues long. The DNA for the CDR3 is TGTGCCAGCAGCTTAAGAGGTCAGGGTTGGGCAGATACGCAGTATTTT. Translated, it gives CASSLRGQGWADTQYF. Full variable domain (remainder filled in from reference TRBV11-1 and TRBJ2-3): EAEVAQSPRYKITEKSQAVAFWCDPISGHATLYWYRQILGQGPELLVQFQDESVVDDSQLPKDRFSAERLKGVDSTLKIQPAELGDSAMYLCASSLRGQGWADTQYFGPGTRLTVL.

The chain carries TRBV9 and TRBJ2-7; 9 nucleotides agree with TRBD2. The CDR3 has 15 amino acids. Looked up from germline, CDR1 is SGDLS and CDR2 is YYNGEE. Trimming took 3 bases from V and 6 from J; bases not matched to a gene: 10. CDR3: CASSASGTSYLEQYF. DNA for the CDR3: TGTGCCAGCAGCGCCTCCGGGACTAGCTATCTCGAGCAGTACTTC.

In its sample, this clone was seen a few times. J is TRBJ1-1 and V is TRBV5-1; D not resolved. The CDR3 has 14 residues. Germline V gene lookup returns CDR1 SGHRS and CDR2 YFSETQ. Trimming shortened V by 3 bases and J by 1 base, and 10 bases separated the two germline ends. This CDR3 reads CASSSTAQNTEAFF. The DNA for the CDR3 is TGCGCCAGCAGCTCCACGGCACAGAACACTGAAGCTTTCTTT.

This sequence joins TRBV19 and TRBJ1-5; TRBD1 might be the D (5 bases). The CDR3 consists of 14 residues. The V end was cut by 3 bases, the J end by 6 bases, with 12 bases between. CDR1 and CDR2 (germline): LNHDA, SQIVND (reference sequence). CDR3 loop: CASSMSQGRQPQHF. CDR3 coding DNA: TGTGCCAGTAGTATGAGTCAGGGACGTCAGCCCCAGCATTTT. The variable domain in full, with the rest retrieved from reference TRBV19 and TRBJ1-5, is DGGITQSPKYLFRKEGQNVTLSCEQNLNHDAMYWYRQDPGQGLRLIYYSQIVNDFQKGDIAEGYSVSREKKESFPLTVTSAQKNPTAFYLCASSMSQGRQPQHFGDGTRLSIL.

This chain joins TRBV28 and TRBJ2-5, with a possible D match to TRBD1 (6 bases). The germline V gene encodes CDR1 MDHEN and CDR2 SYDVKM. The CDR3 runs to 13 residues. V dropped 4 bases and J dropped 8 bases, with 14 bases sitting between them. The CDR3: CASSSNDRLTQYF. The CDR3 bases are TGTGCCAGCAGTTCAAACGACAGGTTAACCCAGTACTTC.

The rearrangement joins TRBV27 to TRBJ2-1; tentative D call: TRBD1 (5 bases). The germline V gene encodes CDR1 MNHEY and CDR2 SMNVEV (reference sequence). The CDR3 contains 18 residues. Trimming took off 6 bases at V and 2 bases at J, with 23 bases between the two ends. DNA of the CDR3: TGTGCCAGCAGGAAATCAGATCAGACAGCTGTCGCCTACAATGAGCAGTTCTTC. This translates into CASRKSDQTAVAYNEQFF.

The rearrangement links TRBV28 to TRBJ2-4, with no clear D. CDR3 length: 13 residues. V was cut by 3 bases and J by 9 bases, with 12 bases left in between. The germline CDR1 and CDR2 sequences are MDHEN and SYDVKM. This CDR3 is CASSFVGVGIQYF. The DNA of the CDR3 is TGTGCCAGCAGTTTCGTTGGGGTGGGCATTCAGTACTTC.

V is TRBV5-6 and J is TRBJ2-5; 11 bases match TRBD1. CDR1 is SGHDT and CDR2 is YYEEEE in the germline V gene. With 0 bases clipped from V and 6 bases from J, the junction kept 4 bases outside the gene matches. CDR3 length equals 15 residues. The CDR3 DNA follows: TGTGCCAGCAGCTTGGGGACAGGGGGCGCCCAGACCCAGTACTTC. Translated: CASSLGTGGAQTQYF.